The clone carrying this T cell receptor (beta chain) came up a few times. The antigen remains undetermined. This sample stems from a study of T-cell memory formation after mild COVID-19. TCRdb fed the 5' RACE reads into MiXCR, producing one record per CDR3 protein. The table shows a few hundred thousand distinct CDR3 sequences, with roughly 24% occurring only once. General study findings and limits: CD4+ clones that contracted lay mainly in CM and EM; CD8+ ones lay in EMRA. Later expanders leaned CD4+, whereas day 15 to 85 contracting clones were balanced CD4/CD8. SARS-CoV-2 specificity was not confirmed for second-wave clones peaking on day 37.

There are 16 residues in the CDR3. Per the germline V gene, CDR1 is LNHNV and CDR2 is YYDKDF (reference sequence). Trimming removed 1 base from V and 4 bases from J; junction bases left unmatched: 4. Sequencing input: PBMCs or a T cell subset sorted from them (not recorded which). J is TRBJ2-1 and V is TRBV15; 10 nucleotides align to TRBD1. The TCR comes from an adult woman who had mild COVID-19 (a few samples of this study predate the infection). Cell type and time point are not known. CDR3 residues: CATSRGGTGVYNEQFF. In nucleotides, the CDR3 is TGTGCCACCAGCAGAGGGGGGACAGGGGTGTACAATGAGCAGTTCTTC.